This TCR beta chain was sequenced for a study of OX40 agonist ivuxolimab in advanced cancers. Study details: Patients in dose escalation had liver, melanoma, kidney or head and neck cancers. Study conclusions and caveats: Among T cells, CD8+ cells averaged more expanded clones than CD4+ cells. Low normalized T-cell clonal expansion was also seen in some nonresponders. The CD4+ and CD8+ T cells in the blood had expanded clonally by week 6 at 0.1 to 3.0 mg/kg.

This clone was seen a few times. Antigen: not known. Profiling relied on immunoSEQ multiplex PCR, and the TCRdb table lists in-frame clones only, not all of them. The sample records tens of thousands of clones, roughly 82% being singletons. The CDR3 contains 10 residues. Germline values: CDR1 SQVTM, CDR2 ANQGSEA. V was clipped by 6 bases and J by 6 bases, with 8 bases between them. The source was CD4+ or CD8+ T cells sorted from blood, collected in a trial of the OX40 agonist ivuxolimab. The clonotype was recovered from an adult with an advanced solid tumor such as melanoma, head and neck, liver or kidney cancer. V and J are TRBV29-1 and TRBJ1-2, with D unresolved. DNA of the CDR3: TGCAGCGTGGACGGCAATGGCTACACCTTC. Protein: CSVDGNGYTF.